The clone carrying this T cell receptor (beta chain) appeared a few times. No antigen is known for it. These data originate in a study of cytomegalovirus exposure and HLA in healthy donors. Study overall: The 95 to 150 validation repertoires were produced on the same platform as the approximately 620 repertoires of the first cohort. This was reported in a later analysis.

Sequencing was performed with immunoSEQ multiplex PCR; in TCRdb, only in-frame clones are kept and a portion is missing. This table has approximately 200,000 clones, roughly 82% appearing once. From germline, CDR1 is SEHNR and CDR2 FQNEAQ (reference sequence). With 3 bases removed from V and 1 base from J, the gap between germline ends came to 8 bases. The CDR3 runs to 14 residues. Findings of the study overall: Cytomegalovirus status, reportedly, was diagnosed with high specificity and sensitivity by the classifier. Listed as cytomegalovirus-associated were 150 to 200 TCR beta chains. The tendency of first-cohort TCR clusters to co-occur in the 120 or so validation repertoires was the finding of a later analysis.

The sequence was collected from a man aged 18 to 29 in good health and CMV-seropositive. The material sequenced was PBMCs. This rearrangement joins TRBV7-9 to TRBJ2-3; D not resolved. The CDR3 DNA is TGTGCCAGCAGCTTTGTCCCTGGCACAGATACGCAGTATTTT. Residues: CASSFVPGTDTQYF. The whole variable domain, filled in from reference TRBV7-9 and TRBJ2-3, reads DTGVSQNPRHKITKRGQNVTFRCDPISEHNRLYWYRQTLGQGPEFLTYFQNEAQLEKSRLLSDRFSAERPKGSFSTLEIQRTEQGDSAMYLCASSFVPGTDTQYFGPGTRLTVL.